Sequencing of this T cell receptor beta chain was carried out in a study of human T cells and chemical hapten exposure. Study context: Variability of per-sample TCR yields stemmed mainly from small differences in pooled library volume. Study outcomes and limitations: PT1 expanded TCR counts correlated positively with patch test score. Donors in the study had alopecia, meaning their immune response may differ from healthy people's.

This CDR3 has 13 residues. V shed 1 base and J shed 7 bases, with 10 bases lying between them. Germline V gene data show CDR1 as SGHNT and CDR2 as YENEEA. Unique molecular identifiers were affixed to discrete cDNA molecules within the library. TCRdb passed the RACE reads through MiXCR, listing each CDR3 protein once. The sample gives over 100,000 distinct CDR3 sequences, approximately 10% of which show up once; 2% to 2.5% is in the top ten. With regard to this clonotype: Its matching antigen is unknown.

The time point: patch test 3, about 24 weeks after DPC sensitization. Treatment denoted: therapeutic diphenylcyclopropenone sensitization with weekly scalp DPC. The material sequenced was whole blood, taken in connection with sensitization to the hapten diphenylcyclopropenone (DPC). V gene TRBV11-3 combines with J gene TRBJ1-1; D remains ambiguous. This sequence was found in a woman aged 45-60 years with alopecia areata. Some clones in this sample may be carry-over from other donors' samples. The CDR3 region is CASSLVAGGEAFF. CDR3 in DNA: TGTGCCAGCAGCTTAGTAGCGGGCGGTGAAGCTTTCTTT.